The 8 T cell receptor beta chains listed next were all sequenced from one sample in a study of cytomegalovirus exposure and HLA in healthy donors. A multiplex PCR was run with 60 Vbeta primers and 13 Jbeta primers. Data came from immunoSEQ multiplex PCR; TCRdb stores just in-frame clones and leaves some out. Among about 280,000 clones listed, 80% to 90% were seen once. Material: PBMCs. Source of these receptors: a woman aged 18 to 35 in good health and CMV-seronegative.

J is TRBJ2-2 and V is TRBV9, with D possibly TRBD1 on 6 matching bases. The CDR3 runs to 16 residues. V shed 4 bases and J shed 1 base, with 14 bases lying between them. The germline V gene encodes CDR1 SGDLS and CDR2 YYNGEE. The chain's CDR3 is CASSFRQVLNTGELFF. As DNA, the CDR3 is TGTGCCAGCAGCTTCCGACAGGTCCTGAACACCGGGGAGCTGTTTTTT.

V and J are TRBV5-6 and TRBJ1-1; D unresolved. Trimming stripped 0 bases from V and 0 bases from J, with 6 bases between. The CDR3 is 14 amino acids. Germline loops: CDR1 SGHDT, CDR2 YYEEEE. The CDR3, as DNA: TGTGCCAGCAGCTTGGTGGGCTTGAACACTGAAGCTTTCTTT. This encodes CASSLVGLNTEAFF.

This chain connects TRBV4-1 to TRBJ2-1, with 8 positions matching TRBD1. The CDR3 contains 15 residues. CDR1 MGHRA and CDR2 YSYEKL come from the germline V gene. With 3 bases clipped from V and 9 bases from J, the junction kept 10 bases outside the gene matches. The CDR3 protein is CASSHLDRVEVEQFF. In DNA, the CDR3 is TGCGCCAGCAGCCATTTGGACAGGGTTGAAGTTGAGCAGTTCTTC.

The chain uses TRBV6-1 and TRBJ2-1, with 8 positions matching TRBD2. Per germline, CDR1 MNHNS and CDR2 SASEGT. This CDR3 has 15 amino acids. After removal of 3 bases from V and 7 bases from J, the junction contained 8 bases not matched to a gene. The CDR3 coding sequence is TGTGCCAGCAGTGATCAGCGGGGGACCCTTAATGAGCAGTTCTTC. Translation: CASSDQRGTLNEQFF.

The rearrangement uses TRBV7-2 and TRBJ2-1, with TRBD2 identical over 14 bases. V was clipped by 6 bases and J by 3 bases; unmatched bases: 4. The CDR3 sequence is 16 residues long. The V gene's germline CDR1 is SGHTA and CDR2 FQGNSA. The CDR3 DNA reads as TGTGCCAGCAGTCGGACTAGCGGGGGGAACTACAATGAGCAGTTCTTC. As protein: CASSRTSGGNYNEQFF.

This sequence joins TRBV10-2 and TRBJ1-1; maybe TRBD1 (5 bases). Germline V CDR1 and CDR2: WSHSY, SAAADI. Trimming left V 2 bases short and J 1 base short, with 8 bases between. This CDR3 spans 14 amino acids. CDR3 protein: CASSETGRNTEAFF. The CDR3 coding sequence is TGCGCCAGCAGTGAGACAGGCCGGAACACTGAAGCTTTCTTT.

The chain carries TRBV7-8 and TRBJ2-3; D is perhaps TRBD2 (7 bases). The CDR3 has 16 residues. CDR1 is SGHVS and CDR2 is FQNEAQ in the germline V gene. V was cut by 5 bases and J by 3 bases, with 18 bases left in between. CDR3 nucleotides: TGTGCCAGCAGCCCCCAGGGAGGGGGGGTAACAGATACGCAGTATTTT. Protein: CASSPQGGGVTDTQYF.

This clone has a single count. J is TRBJ2-5 and V is TRBV6-6; 7 nucleotides line up with TRBD1. The DNA end is more similar to TRBJ2-7, so the J call may be wrong. Per germline, CDR1 MNHNY and CDR2 SVGAGI (reference sequence). The CDR3 consists of 14 residues. The CDR3 loop is CASIPGQPTYEQYF. Written as DNA, the CDR3 is TGTGCCAGCATTCCGGGACAGCCGACCTACGAGCAGTACTTC.